This TCR beta chain appears in the sequencing data of a study of PD-1 blockade in classical Hodgkin lymphoma. Whole-study results and caveats: Partial responders and progressors had significantly lower baseline TCR diversity.

No patient escaped relapse after autologous stem cell transplantation, and brentuximab vedotin exposure varied. Notes on this clone: Its antigen is still unknown.

Here immunoSEQ multiplex PCR was the method, and the copy in TCRdb shows in-frame clones only, minus some. The table lists about 24,000 clones, around three quarters of them singletons. In germline, CDR1 is SGHRS, CDR2 YFSETQ. CDR3 length: 13 residues. Trimming took 4 bases from V and 3 from J, leaving 8 bases between them. The gene calls are TRBV5-1 and TRBJ1-5; D is unresolved. The starting material was peripheral blood mononuclear cells (PBMCs), obtained before the second cycle of nivolumab. This clonotype originated in a human donor with classical Hodgkin lymphoma. DNA for the CDR3: TGCGCCAGCAGCCCGGACCTCAATCAGCCCCAGCATTTT. Its protein is CASSPDLNQPQHF.